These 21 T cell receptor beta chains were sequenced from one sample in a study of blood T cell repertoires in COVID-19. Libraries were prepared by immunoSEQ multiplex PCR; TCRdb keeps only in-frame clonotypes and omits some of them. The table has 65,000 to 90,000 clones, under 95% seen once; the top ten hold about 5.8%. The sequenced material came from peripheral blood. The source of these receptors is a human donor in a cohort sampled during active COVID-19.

The CDR3 sequence: CASSRSGTGTSMDGYTF. CDR3 sequence (DNA): TGCGCCAGCAGCCGATCCGGGACAGGGACATCTATGGATGGCTACACCTTC. V gene TRBV5-1 combines with J gene TRBJ1-2, with TRBD1 matching 9 bases. The junction had 16 bases not matched to a gene; V was cut back by 4 bases and J by 6 bases. CDR1 is SGHRS and CDR2 is YFSETQ in the germline V gene. The CDR3 is made up of 17 amino acids.

The CDR3: CSVWTSGTSTDTQYF. The CDR3 region has the DNA TGCAGCGTATGGACTAGCGGGACTAGCACAGATACGCAGTATTTT. The chain uses TRBV29-1 and TRBJ2-3; 12 bases fit TRBD2. Germline loops: CDR1 SQVTM, CDR2 ANQGSEA. The CDR3 consists of 15 residues. Unmatched junction bases numbered 4, after V lost 6 bases and J lost 0 bases.

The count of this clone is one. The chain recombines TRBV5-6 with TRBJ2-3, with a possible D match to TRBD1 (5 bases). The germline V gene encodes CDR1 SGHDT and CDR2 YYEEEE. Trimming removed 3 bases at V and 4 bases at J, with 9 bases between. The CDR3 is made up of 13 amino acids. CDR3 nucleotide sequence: TGTGCCAGCAGCTACACCAGGGCAGATACGCAGTATTTT. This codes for CASSYTRADTQYF.

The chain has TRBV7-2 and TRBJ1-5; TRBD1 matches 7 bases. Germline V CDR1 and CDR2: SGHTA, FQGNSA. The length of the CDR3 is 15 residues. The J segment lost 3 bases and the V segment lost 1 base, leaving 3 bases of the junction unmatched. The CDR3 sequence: CASSLGQGDNQPQHF. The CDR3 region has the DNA TGTGCCAGCAGCTTAGGTCAGGGGGACAATCAGCCCCAGCATTTT.

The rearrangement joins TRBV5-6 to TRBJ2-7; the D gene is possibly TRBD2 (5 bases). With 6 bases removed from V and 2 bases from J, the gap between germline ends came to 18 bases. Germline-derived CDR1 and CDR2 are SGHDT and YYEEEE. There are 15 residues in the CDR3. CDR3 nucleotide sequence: TGTGCCAGCACCCGGTGGTACGGGGAGACCTACGAGCAGTACTTC. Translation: CASTRWYGETYEQYF.

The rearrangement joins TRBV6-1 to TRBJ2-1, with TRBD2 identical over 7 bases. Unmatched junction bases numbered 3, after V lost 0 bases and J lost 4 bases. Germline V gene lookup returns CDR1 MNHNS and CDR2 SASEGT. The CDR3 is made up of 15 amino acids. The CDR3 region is CASSEAVAGYNEQFF. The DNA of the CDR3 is TGTGCCAGCAGTGAAGCGGTAGCGGGTTACAATGAGCAGTTCTTC.

CDR3 DNA sequence: TGTGCCACCAGCAGAGATCGCAGCGGGGGAGATACGCAGTATTTT. It encodes CATSRDRSGGDTQYF. This chain links TRBV15 with TRBJ2-3; 8 bases match TRBD2. Germline V gene data show CDR1 as LNHNV and CDR2 as YYDKDF (reference sequence). The CDR3 consists of 15 residues. J gave up 5 bases and V 0 bases, and 4 bases lay outside the gene matches. Variable domain in full (rest from reference TRBV15 and TRBJ2-3): DAMVIQNPRYQVTQFGKPVTLSCSQTLNHNVMYWYQQKSSQAPKLLFHYYDKDFNNEADTPDNFQSRRPNTSFCFLDIRSPGLGDTAMYLCATSRDRSGGDTQYFGPGTRLTVL.

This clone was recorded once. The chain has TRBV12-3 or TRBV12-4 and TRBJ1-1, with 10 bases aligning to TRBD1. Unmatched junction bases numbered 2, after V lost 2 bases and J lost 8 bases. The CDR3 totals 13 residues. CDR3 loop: CASSLQTGGEAFF. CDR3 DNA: TGTGCCAGCAGTTTACAGACAGGGGGCGAAGCTTTCTTT.

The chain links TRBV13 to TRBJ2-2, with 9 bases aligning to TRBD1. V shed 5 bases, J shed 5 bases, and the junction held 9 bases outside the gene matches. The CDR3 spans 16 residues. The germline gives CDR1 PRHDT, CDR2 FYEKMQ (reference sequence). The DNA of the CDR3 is TGTGCCAGCAGCGGTGGGGACAGGGTTGTTACCGGGGAGCTGTTTTTT. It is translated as CASSGGDRVVTGELFF.

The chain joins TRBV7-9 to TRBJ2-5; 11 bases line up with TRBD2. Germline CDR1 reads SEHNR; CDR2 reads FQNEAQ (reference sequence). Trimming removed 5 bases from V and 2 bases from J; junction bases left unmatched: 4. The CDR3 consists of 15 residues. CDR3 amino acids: CASSQTSGAQETQYF. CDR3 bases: TGTGCCAGCAGCCAGACTAGCGGGGCGCAAGAGACCCAGTACTTC.

CDR3 loop: CASSREGAGGNNEQFF. CDR3 DNA: TGCGCCAGCAGCCGAGAAGGGGCGGGGGGGAACAATGAGCAGTTCTTC. The chain carries TRBV4-3 and TRBJ2-1; TRBD2 agrees at 9 bases. V shed 4 bases, J shed 5 bases, and the junction held 9 bases outside the gene matches. Per the germline V gene, CDR1 is LGHNA and CDR2 is YSLEER. This CDR3 contains 16 residues.

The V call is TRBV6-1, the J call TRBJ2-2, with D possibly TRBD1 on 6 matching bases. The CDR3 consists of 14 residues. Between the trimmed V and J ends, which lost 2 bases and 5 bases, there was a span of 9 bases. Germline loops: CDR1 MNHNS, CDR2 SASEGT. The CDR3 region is CASSEPGETGELFF. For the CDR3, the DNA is TGTGCCAGCAGTGAACCAGGGGAGACCGGGGAGCTGTTTTTT.

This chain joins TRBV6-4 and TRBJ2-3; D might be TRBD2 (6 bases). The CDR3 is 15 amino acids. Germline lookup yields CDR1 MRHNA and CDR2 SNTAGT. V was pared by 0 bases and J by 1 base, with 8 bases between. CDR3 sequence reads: CASSDSGEGTDTQYF. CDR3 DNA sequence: TGTGCCAGCAGTGACTCTGGGGAGGGCACAGATACGCAGTATTTT.

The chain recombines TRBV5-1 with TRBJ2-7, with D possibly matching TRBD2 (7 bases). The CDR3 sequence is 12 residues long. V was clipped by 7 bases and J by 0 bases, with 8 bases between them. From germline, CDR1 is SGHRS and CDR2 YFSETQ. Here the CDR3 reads CASAGASYEQYF. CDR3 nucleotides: TGCGCCAGCGCGGGGGCCTCCTACGAGCAGTACTTC.

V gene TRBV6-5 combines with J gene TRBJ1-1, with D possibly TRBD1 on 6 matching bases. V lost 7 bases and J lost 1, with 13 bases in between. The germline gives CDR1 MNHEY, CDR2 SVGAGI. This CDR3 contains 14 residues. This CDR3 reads CASTLQGPNTEAFF. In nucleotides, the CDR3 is TGTGCCAGCACCCTACAGGGCCCGAACACTGAAGCTTTCTTT.

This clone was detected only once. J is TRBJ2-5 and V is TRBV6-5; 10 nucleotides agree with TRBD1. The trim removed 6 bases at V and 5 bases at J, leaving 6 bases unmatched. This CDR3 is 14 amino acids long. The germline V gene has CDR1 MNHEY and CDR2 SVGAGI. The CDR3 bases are TGTGCCAGCAGAACGACAGGGGGCCGGGAGACCCAGTACTTC. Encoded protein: CASRTTGGRETQYF.

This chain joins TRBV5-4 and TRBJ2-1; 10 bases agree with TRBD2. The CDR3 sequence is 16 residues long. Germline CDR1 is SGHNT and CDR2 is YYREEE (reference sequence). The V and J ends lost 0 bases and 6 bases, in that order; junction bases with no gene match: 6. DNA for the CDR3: TGTGCCAGCAGCTTGGGCCAGCGGGGGGGCCCCAATGAGCAGTTCTTC. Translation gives CASSLGQRGGPNEQFF.

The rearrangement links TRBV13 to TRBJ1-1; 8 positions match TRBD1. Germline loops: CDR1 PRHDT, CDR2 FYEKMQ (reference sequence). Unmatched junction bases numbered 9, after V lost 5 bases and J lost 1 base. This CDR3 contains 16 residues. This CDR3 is CASSPRDRPRNTEAFF. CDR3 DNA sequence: TGTGCCAGCAGCCCGCGGGACAGGCCTAGGAACACTGAAGCTTTCTTT. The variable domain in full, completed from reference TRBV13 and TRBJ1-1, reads AAGVIQSPRHLIKEKRETATLKCYPIPRHDTVYWYQQGPGQDPQFLISFYEKMQSDKGSIPDRFSAQQFSDYHSELNMSSLELGDSALYFCASSPRDRPRNTEAFFGQGTRLTVV.

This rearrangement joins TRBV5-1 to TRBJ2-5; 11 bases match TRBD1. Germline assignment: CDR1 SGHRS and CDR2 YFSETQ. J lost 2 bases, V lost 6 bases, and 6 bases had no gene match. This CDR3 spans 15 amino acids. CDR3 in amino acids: CASTRTGGRQETQYF. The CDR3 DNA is TGCGCCAGCACCCGGACAGGGGGCCGGCAAGAGACCCAGTACTTC. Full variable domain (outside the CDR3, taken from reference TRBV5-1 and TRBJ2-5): KAGVTQTPRYLIKTRGQQVTLSCSPISGHRSVSWYQQTPGQGLQFLFEYFSETQRNKGNFPGRFSGRQFSNSRSEMNVSTLELGDSALYLCASTRTGGRQETQYFGPGTRLLVL.

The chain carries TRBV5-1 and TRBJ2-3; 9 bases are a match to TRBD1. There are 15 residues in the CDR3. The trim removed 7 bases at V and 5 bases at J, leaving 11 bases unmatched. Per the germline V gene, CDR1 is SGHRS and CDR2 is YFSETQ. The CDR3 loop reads CASGMTGGKGDTQYF. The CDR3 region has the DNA TGCGCCAGCGGCATGACAGGGGGGAAAGGAGATACGCAGTATTTT.

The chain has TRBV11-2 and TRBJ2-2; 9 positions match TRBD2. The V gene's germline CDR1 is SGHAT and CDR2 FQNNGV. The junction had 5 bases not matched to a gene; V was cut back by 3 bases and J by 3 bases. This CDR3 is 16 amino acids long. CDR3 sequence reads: CASSLGRLADTGELFF. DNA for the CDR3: TGTGCCAGCAGCTTGGGTCGACTAGCGGACACCGGGGAGCTGTTTTTT. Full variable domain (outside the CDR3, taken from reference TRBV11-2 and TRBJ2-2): EAGVAQSPRYKIIEKRQSVAFWCNPISGHATLYWYQQILGQGPKLLIQFQNNGVVDDSQLPKDRFSAERLKGVDSTLKIQPAKLEDSAVYLCASSLGRLADTGELFFGEGSRLTVL.